What follows are 6 T cell receptor beta chains derived from one specimen sequenced in a study of T-cell reconstitution after alpha-beta-depleted transplantation in children. Unique molecular identifiers featured in how the TCRbeta library was prepared. Each CDR3 protein gets one entry after TCRdb re-called the PCR reads with MiXCR. The table has about 980,000 distinct CDR3 sequences, less than 30% seen once. Sequenced material: PBMCs, mostly from graft donor cells, taken 360 days after TCRalphabeta/CD19-depleted stem cell transplant. Source of these receptors: a boy under two years old who had a stem cell transplant for SCID, so the T cells may come from the graft donor.

This clonotype was found a few times. The V gene is TRBV4-2, the J gene TRBJ2-3; perhaps TRBD1 as D (6 bases). The CDR3 is made up of 16 amino acids. V was trimmed by 0 bases and J by 8 bases, leaving 18 bases between them. The V gene's germline CDR1 is LGHNA and CDR2 YNFKEQ. The CDR3 is CASSQDLGQVFPTQYF. The CDR3 nucleotides are TGTGCCAGCAGCCAAGATTTGGGACAAGTATTTCCTACGCAGTATTTT.

This clonotype was observed many times. CDR3 sequence reads: CSARSGTGGYGQYF. For the CDR3, the DNA is TGCAGTGCTAGGTCCGGGACTGGGGGTTATGGGCAGTACTTC. The chain carries TRBV20-1 and TRBJ2-7; D is perhaps TRBD2 (6 bases). The CDR3 has 14 amino acids. V was trimmed by 3 bases and J by 9 bases, leaving 21 bases between them. The germline gives CDR1 DFQATT, CDR2 SNEGSKA (reference sequence).

This chain joins TRBV4-1 and TRBJ2-2; D is perhaps TRBD1 or TRBD2 (5 bases each). V dropped 0 bases and J dropped 5 bases, with 13 bases sitting between them. Germline CDR1 is MGHRA and CDR2 is YSYEKL. The length of the CDR3 is 16 residues. The CDR3 DNA is TGCGCCAGCAGCCAAGATGATCGGTGGGGGACCGGGGAGCTGTTTTTT. Amino acids: CASSQDDRWGTGELFF.

This clonotype was counted only a few times. The chain employs TRBV28 and TRBJ2-1, with D perhaps matching TRBD1 or TRBD2 (5 bases each). V was trimmed by 6 bases and J by 3 bases, leaving 18 bases between them. The germline V gene has CDR1 MDHEN and CDR2 SYDVKM. The CDR3 length is 16 residues. The chain's CDR3 is CASSSVGDRRYNEQFF. Here the CDR3 DNA reads TGTGCCAGCAGCTCGGTCGGGGACCGTCGCTACAATGAGCAGTTCTTC.

The V call is TRBV5-1, the J call TRBJ2-5, with 11 bases lining up with TRBD2. Trimming cost V 4 bases and J 6 bases; bases outside gene matches: 11. CDR1 is SGHRS and CDR2 is YFSETQ in the germline V gene. This CDR3 is 16 amino acids long. CDR3 in DNA: TGCGCCAGCAGCACCGGGGGTAGCGGGGGGGACAAGACCCAGTACTTC. The encoded protein is CASSTGGSGGDKTQYF.

This clonotype has only a few counts. The gene calls are TRBV7-8 and TRBJ1-1; the match to TRBD1 covers 9 bases. This CDR3 is 18 amino acids long. V gave up 1 base and J gave up 1 base; unmatched junction bases: 10. CDR1 and CDR2 from the germline V gene are SGHVS and FQNEAQ. The CDR3: CASSLVGGQGGRNTEAFF. CDR3 DNA sequence: TGTGCCAGCAGCTTAGTAGGGGGACAGGGAGGGAGGAACACTGAAGCTTTCTTT.